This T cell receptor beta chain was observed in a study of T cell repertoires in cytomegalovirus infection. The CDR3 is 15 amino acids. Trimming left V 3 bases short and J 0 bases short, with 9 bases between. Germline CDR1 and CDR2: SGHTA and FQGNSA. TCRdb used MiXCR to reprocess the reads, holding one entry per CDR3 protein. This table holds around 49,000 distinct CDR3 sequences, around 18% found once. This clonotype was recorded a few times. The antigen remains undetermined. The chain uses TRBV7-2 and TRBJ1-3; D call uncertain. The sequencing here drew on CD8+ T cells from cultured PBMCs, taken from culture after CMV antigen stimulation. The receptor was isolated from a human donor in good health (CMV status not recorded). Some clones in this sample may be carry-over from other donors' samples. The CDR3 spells CASSFTDLSGNTIYF. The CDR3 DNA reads TGTGCCAGCAGCTTTACAGATCTCTCTGGAAACACCATATATTTT.